Shown below are 17 T cell receptor beta chains from a single sample sequenced in a study of shared clonotypes between healthy human individuals. Assay: immunoSEQ multiplex PCR; the TCRdb copy retains only in-frame clones and omits some. The sample carries about 480,000 clones, about 79% recorded once. Sequencing was performed on PBMCs. These TCRs come from a woman in her 40s in good health. Some clones in this sample may be carry-over from other donors' samples.

The chain combines TRBV4-3 with TRBJ1-3, with D possibly being TRBD1 (6 bases). Trimming left V 0 bases short and J 3 bases short, with 12 bases between. The CDR3 totals 16 residues. The germline gives CDR1 LGHNA, CDR2 YSLEER. The CDR3 region is CASSQDASGVGNTIYF. CDR3 bases: TGCGCCAGCAGCCAAGATGCGTCAGGGGTTGGAAACACCATATATTTT.

V gene TRBV4-1 combines with J gene TRBJ2-2; D unresolved. CDR3 length: 13 amino acids. V was pared by 1 base and J by 4 bases, with 4 bases between. Germline V lookup: CDR1 MGHRA, CDR2 YSYEKL. The CDR3 loop reads CASSQVFTGELFF. The CDR3 nucleotides read TGCGCCAGCAGCCAAGTTTTCACCGGGGAGCTGTTTTTT.

The chain couples TRBV6-5 to TRBJ1-2; 8 bases are shared with TRBD1. J was trimmed by 8 bases and V by 8 bases; bases with no gene match: 13. Germline V CDR1 and CDR2: MNHEY, SVGAGI. The CDR3 is made up of 14 amino acids. CDR3 in DNA: TGTGCCAGCGGCTCAGGGGGCGGGGGCGAGGGCTACACCTTC. It specifies CASGSGGGGEGYTF.

V and J are TRBV2 and TRBJ1-5; D remains ambiguous. This CDR3 region has 13 residues. Germline values: CDR1 SNHLY, CDR2 FYNNEI. V dropped 7 bases and J dropped 3 bases, with 10 bases sitting between them. The CDR3 DNA is TGTGCCAGCACCCAGACGCTCAATCAGCCCCAGCATTTT. This gives the protein CASTQTLNQPQHF.

The chain carries TRBV5-5 and TRBJ1-2; D remains ambiguous. Trimming removed 4 bases at V and 1 base at J, with 20 bases between. Germline V lookup: CDR1 SGHKS, CDR2 YYEKEE (reference sequence). The CDR3 loop spans 17 amino acids. The chain's CDR3 is CASSDPGTGSLNYGYTF. CDR3 DNA sequence: TGTGCCAGCAGCGATCCCGGTACCGGATCGCTTAACTATGGCTACACCTTC.

This rearrangement joins TRBV7-9 to TRBJ2-5, with D possibly being TRBD2 (6 bases). The J call may be wrong; the DNA end is better matched by TRBJ2-7. Germline V gene sequence: CDR1 SEHNR, CDR2 FQNEAQ (reference sequence). The CDR3 spans 16 residues. CDR3 sequence: CASSPMGGMGFGEQYF. CDR3 in DNA: TGTGCCAGCAGCCCCATGGGGGGTATGGGGTTTGGCGAGCAGTACTTC.

The rearrangement joins TRBV7-6 to TRBJ2-3, with D unclear. Germline loops: CDR1 SGHVS, CDR2 FNYEAQ. V was pared by 5 bases and J by 2 bases, with 11 bases between. This CDR3 region has 14 residues. The CDR3 coding sequence is TGTGCCAGCAGCCCGACTTCGAACACAGATACGCAGTATTTT. Encoded protein: CASSPTSNTDTQYF.

V and J are TRBV29-1 and TRBJ2-1, with D tentatively TRBD2 (5 bases). The CDR3 has 15 residues. The germline V and J ends were trimmed by 0 bases and 4 bases, with 13 bases remaining between them. Germline V lookup: CDR1 SQVTM, CDR2 ANQGSEA. The CDR3 nucleotides read TGCAGCGTTGAAGATCCACTAGTTGGATACAATGAGCAGTTCTTC. The encoded protein is CSVEDPLVGYNEQFF.

The chain couples TRBV6-6 to TRBJ2-7, with TRBD2 as a possible D gene (5 bases). Germline CDR1 MNHNY, CDR2 SVGAGI (reference sequence). The CDR3 runs to 12 residues. Trimming took 6 bases from V and 6 from J, leaving 12 bases between them. The CDR3 loop is CASSIRAGEQYF. The CDR3 nucleotides read TGTGCCAGCAGCATCCGGGCGGGCGAGCAGTACTTC.

V is TRBV11-3 and J is TRBJ2-5; the D is unclear. The germline V gene encodes CDR1 SGHNT and CDR2 YENEEA. CDR3 length: 16 amino acids. V was pared by 1 base and J by 1 base, with 13 bases between. This CDR3 reads CASSLGLGPRQETQYF. The DNA for the CDR3 is TGTGCCAGCAGCTTAGGGCTAGGACCGCGCCAAGAGACCCAGTACTTC.

This clone was observed once. The V and J genes are TRBV28 and TRBJ2-6; 9 bases match TRBD1. CDR1 is MDHEN, CDR2 SYDVKM, per germline. The CDR3 consists of 18 residues. V lost 1 base and J lost 1; bases outside the gene matches: 5. CDR3 coding DNA: TGTGCCAGCAGTTTATTCGGACAGGGGCGTTCTGGGGCCAACGTCCTGACTTTC. It is translated as CASSLFGQGRSGANVLTF.

The V and J genes are TRBV5-1 and TRBJ2-7, with unresolved D. V was cut by 3 bases and J by 6 bases, with 10 bases left in between. The germline V gene has CDR1 SGHRS and CDR2 YFSETQ. CDR3 length: 12 amino acids. The CDR3 DNA reads TGCGCCAGCAGCTCCGGCATGGCCGAGCAGTACTTC. It yields the protein CASSSGMAEQYF.

The V call is TRBV6-1, the J call TRBJ1-1; D uncertain. V lost 4 bases, J lost 6 bases, and 15 bases lay in between. This CDR3 is 14 amino acids long. From germline, CDR1 is MNHNS and CDR2 SASEGT. CDR3 DNA: TGTGCCAGCAGTGGGGGATTAGGCTGGGCTGAAGCTTTCTTT. This translates into CASSGGLGWAEAFF.

Comment on this clone: The same CDR3 also results from other DNA sequences found in this sample. The CDR3 coding sequence is TGCGCCAGCAGCCAAGCGGGAGGGAACACCGGGGAGCTGTTTTTT. It yields the protein CASSQAGGNTGELFF. The genes are TRBV4-1 and TRBJ2-2, with 7 bases matching TRBD2. Germline V gene lookup returns CDR1 MGHRA and CDR2 YSYEKL. Unmatched junction bases numbered 0, after V lost 1 base and J lost 1 base. CDR3 length equals 15 residues.

This clone was observed at least ten times. This chain joins TRBV21-1 and TRBJ1-5. TRBV21-1 is termed a pseudogene. CDR3 length equals 14 residues. In nucleotides, the CDR3 is TGTGCCAGCAGCCCAGGACGGTACAATCAGCCCCAGCATTTT. Residues: CASSPGRYNQPQHF.

The chain uses TRBV7-2 and TRBJ2-7; 8 bases align to TRBD2. The V gene's germline CDR1 is SGHTA and CDR2 FQGNSA. V was pared by 0 bases and J by 3 bases, with 4 bases of the junction left unmatched. CDR3 size: 15 residues. CDR3 in amino acids: CASSLAAGEFYEQYF. CDR3 bases: TGTGCCAGCAGCTTAGCAGCGGGGGAGTTCTACGAGCAGTACTTC. The whole variable domain, remainder taken from reference TRBV7-2 and TRBJ2-7, is GAGVSQSPSNKVTEKGKDVELRCDPISGHTALYWYRQSLGQGLEFLIYFQGNSAPDKSGLPSDRFSAERTGGSVSTLTIQRTQQEDSAVYLCASSLAAGEFYEQYFGPGTRLTVT.

The V call is TRBV7-8, the J call TRBJ2-2; 11 bases agree with TRBD2. Germline V lookup: CDR1 SGHVS, CDR2 FQNEAQ. V was pared by 9 bases and J by 3 bases, with 3 bases of the junction left unmatched. The CDR3 runs 14 residues. The CDR3 DNA reads TGTGCCAGTCGGGGACTAGCGGACACCGGGGAGCTGTTTTTT. Translation gives CASRGLADTGELFF.